This T cell receptor beta chain was recorded in a study of shared clonotypes between healthy human individuals. Libraries were prepared by immunoSEQ multiplex PCR; TCRdb keeps only in-frame clonotypes and omits some of them. This table holds hundreds of thousands of clones, around 78% found once. Without sorting, samples used some 100 million PBMCs for genomic DNA. CDR1 MNHEY and CDR2 SVGAGI come from the germline V gene. Trimming shortened V by 2 bases and J by 11 bases, and 7 bases separated the two germline ends. The CDR3 has 11 residues. This chain links TRBV6-5 with TRBJ1-5; D not resolved. This clonotype was sampled from a woman between 40 and 50 years old in good health. Some clones in this sample may be carry-over from other donors' samples. Sequenced input: PBMCs. The CDR3, as DNA: TGTGCCAGCAGTTACGGCTGGTCCCAGCATTTT. Amino acid sequence: CASSYGWSQHF.